This T cell receptor (beta chain) was recorded in a study of T cells expressing NK-cell markers. The CDR3 length is 14 residues. Germline CDR1 reads MNHNS; CDR2 reads SASEGT. TCRdb re-called the 5' RACE reads; every CDR3 protein appears as one record, without DNA. The table lists about 460,000 distinct CDR3 sequences. The sample consisted of blood T cells: a sorted CD56 or NKG2C T cell subset, CD4+ or CD8+ T cells, or bulk PBMC T cells (not recorded which). The TCR was taken from a woman aged 50 to 65 in good health. The gene calls are TRBV6-1 and TRBJ2-7; the D call from TCRdb, TRBD1, cannot be confirmed without DNA. The CDR3 reads CASGRTGGSYEQYF.